What follows describes a single T cell receptor (beta chain). In this sample, this clonotype turned up many times. Its cognate antigen has yet to be identified. No clone much larger than this one lies a single base away; base qualities are absent. Taken with the paper, the label for time point translates to: newly diagnosed GD, antithyroid drugs for less than 3 months. For both TCR sequencing and RNA sequencing, RNA was extracted from PBMCs using TRIzol. Graves' disease was diagnosed according to American Thyroid Association guidelines. Recruitment of patients was carried out at an endocrinology department in Xi'an, China. Each patient gave roughly 10 milliliters of peripheral blood, collected in an EDTA anticoagulant tube. PBMCs were isolated by Ficoll Paque Plus density gradient separation without further T cell sorting. RNA quality was checked with an Agilent 2100 Bioanalyzer and agarose gel, and concentration with a NanoDrop 2000.

The receptor library was made with multiplex PCR. Sequencing took place on an Illumina HiSeq 4000. CDR3 regions were amplified by Arm-PCR with iRepertoire HTBI primers to construct TCR beta libraries. Before sequencing, the PCR products went through gel purification. The authors' analysis ran thus. Gene usage analysis of CDR3 amino acid clonotypes used the 62 TRBV and more than 13 TRBJ segments found across samples. COPE and FqMerger were used to merge the filtered high-quality paired reads into contigs. BLAST was used to align contigs to IMGT TRBV, TRBD and TRBJ reference genes, and CDR3 was defined according to IMGT. Clonotypes above 0.1% frequency were classified as highly expanded clones. Repertoire diversity was measured by Shannon entropy, and V-J evenness by the Gini coefficient. A clonotype was considered public if more than one individual shared it. TCRdb redid the processing of the public reads, applying fastp at Q25 and MiXCR, and retained in-frame beta chains. Every CDR3 protein is listed once, alongside the most common genes and DNA of its rows. In this record, the V and J calls reflect TCRdb's handling and not the investigators' own analysis. Across this sample there are over 450,000 distinct CDR3 sequences, with 12% seen only once. The ten largest clones capture almost 9% of the sample.

This entry belongs to a study of regulatory T cells in long-lasting Graves disease (dated by TCRdb to the early 2020s). Broadly, across the study: Newly diagnosed Graves' disease patients had taken antithyroid drugs for less than 3 months. Peripheral blood TCR sequencing and RNA sequencing compared persistent Graves' disease patients with newly diagnosed Graves' disease patients. The study took place in China and was registered as a clinical trial. TCR sequencing covered around 13 persistent and around 20 newly diagnosed Graves' disease patients, 33 samples in total.

V is cut back by 6 bases and J by 0 bases, with 11 bases in the junction unmatched. CDR1 LNHDA and CDR2 SQIVND are derived from the germline V gene (reference sequence). Reading from cysteine to phenylalanine, the CDR3 counts 17 amino acids. The entry retains the CDR3 DNA only, 51 bases that are in frame from base 1. General findings and caveats noted by the study authors: The authors acknowledged the small sample size as a limitation that may reduce accuracy. Peripheral blood alone was examined, since thyroid tissue, which constituted the primary lesion, could not be accessed. Lower TCR Shannon entropy and fewer highly expanded clones were observed in persistent Graves' disease patients than in newly diagnosed patients, which suggested clonal expansion. Persistent disease showed preferential use of TRBV28, TRBJ1-2 and TRBJ2-5, whereas newly diagnosed disease favored TRBV20-1 and TRBJ2-1. A larger number of public clonotypes was shared among persistent patients (over 2,500) than among newly diagnosed patients (roughly 1,000). Sequencing and analysis were restricted to the TCR beta chain.

These data are also associated with another study on T cells in Graves' hyperthyroidism and ophthalmopathy. The second publication reports: Graves' hyperthyroidism was defined as stable when no progression to ophthalmopathy occurred over 18 months of follow-up. Hyperthyroidism patients were aged 18 to 65 years and newly diagnosed, with disease duration of less than 2 months. Any patient with an uncontrolled infection, another autoimmune disease, pregnancy or lactation was excluded. Diagnoses relied on clinical symptoms, serum thyroxine and TRAb, thyroid ultrasound and orbital computed tomography. A first-round RT-PCR of the TCR CDR3 used the HTBI primer set with the Qiagen OneStep RT-PCR kit. Most expanded thyroid clonotypes (frequency above 0.001) were also found in blood, which suggests that blood repertoires may mirror thyroid immune responses. Ophthalmopathy was separated from stable hyperthyroidism by a 13 V-J signature model, with roughly 88% sensitivity and roughly 81% specificity obtained in cross-validation and 80%/75% obtained in testing. In validation, the model predicted progression to ophthalmopathy a median of around six months before onset, with about 64% sensitivity and about 72% specificity. A discovery cohort of approximately 100 patients, roughly 43 with Graves' ophthalmopathy and 55 to 65 with stable Graves' hyperthyroidism, was used to find distinguishing TCR V-J signatures. Prospective prediction of ophthalmopathy was tested in an independent validation cohort of 18 to 20 hyperthyroidism patients and 15 to 17 patients who later progressed to ophthalmopathy. The approximately 98 discovery patients were randomly divided into training and test sets at a 7:3 ratio. The study also compared thyroid tissue and blood T-cell repertoires from several Graves' hyperthyroidism patients. After blood sampling, hyperthyroidism patients were treated with methimazole at a starting dose of 30 mg daily, and ophthalmopathy patients were treated with high-dose intravenous methylprednisolone. Libraries were constructed in a second round of multiplex PCR, after which size selection and purification were carried out. The libraries were sequenced on an Illumina HiSeq2000 using paired-end 100 bp reads. SOAPnuke was used to process the raw data, throwing out any read that contained adapters or uncalled bases, had a mean Phred below 15, or lacked an exact constant-primer or identifier match. COPE v1.2.5 was used to merge high-quality paired reads, and clonotypes were defined as unique nucleotide sequences. MiTCR v1.1 was used to align the clonotypes against IMGT TRBV, TRBD and TRBJ reference segments. Analysis was restricted to V-J combinations with a frequency above 0.0001, which covered 98% to 99.2% of repertoires. A TCS score was defined as the ratio of F50 (clonal expansion) to E x V (chaos), with BLOSUM62-based TCRdist applied between CDR3 peptides within each V-J. Welch's t-statistics and random forest reduced several hundred V-J features to 13, which were used in a naive Bayes classifier (R e1071). No statistical method was used to fix the sample size in advance, and group allocation was not hidden from the investigators. The paper describes TCR Vbeta CDR3 sequencing of some 130 peripheral blood samples, made up of roughly 45 ophthalmopathy patients, around 78 hyperthyroidism patients and 17 progressor patients.

The starting material was peripheral blood mononuclear cells (PBMCs), obtained at new diagnosis, from a patient treated with antithyroid drugs. The TCR originated in a woman younger than 45 with Graves disease. Donor details come from another sample of the same person, matched by shared clones. The chain was built from TRBV19 and TRBJ1-5; a stretch of 7 junction bases matches TRBD1. The nucleotide sequence reads TGTGCCAGTAGCCCGGGACAGTACGTCGATAGCAATCAGCCCCAGCATTTT. This encodes CASSPGQYVDSNQPQHF. Joined to the reference TRBV19 and TRBJ1-5 proteins, this CDR3 gives the full variable domain: DGGITQSPKYLFRKEGQNVTLSCEQNLNHDAMYWYRQDPGQGLRLIYYSQIVNDFQKGDIAEGYSVSREKKESFPLTVTSAQKNPTAFYLCASSPGQYVDSNQPQHFGDGTRLSIL.